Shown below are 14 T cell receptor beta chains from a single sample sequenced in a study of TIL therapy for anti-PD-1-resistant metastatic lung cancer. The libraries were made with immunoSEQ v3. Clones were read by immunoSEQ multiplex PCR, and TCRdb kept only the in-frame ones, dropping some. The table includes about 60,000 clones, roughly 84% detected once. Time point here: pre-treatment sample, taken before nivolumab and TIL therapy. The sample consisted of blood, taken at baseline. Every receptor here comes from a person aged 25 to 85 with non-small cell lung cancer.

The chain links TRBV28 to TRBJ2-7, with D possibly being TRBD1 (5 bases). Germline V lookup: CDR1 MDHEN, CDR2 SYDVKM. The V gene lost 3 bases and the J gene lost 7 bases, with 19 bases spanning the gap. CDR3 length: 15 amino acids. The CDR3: CASSFPLKGMDEQYF. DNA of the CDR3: TGTGCCAGCAGTTTCCCCCTAAAGGGGATGGATGAGCAGTACTTC.

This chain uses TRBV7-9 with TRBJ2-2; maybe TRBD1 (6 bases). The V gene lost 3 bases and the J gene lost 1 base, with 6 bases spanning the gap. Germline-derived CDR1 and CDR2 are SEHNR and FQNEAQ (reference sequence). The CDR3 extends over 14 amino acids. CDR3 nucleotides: TGTGCCAGCAGCTTGGACAGGAACACCGGGGAGCTGTTTTTT. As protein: CASSLDRNTGELFF.

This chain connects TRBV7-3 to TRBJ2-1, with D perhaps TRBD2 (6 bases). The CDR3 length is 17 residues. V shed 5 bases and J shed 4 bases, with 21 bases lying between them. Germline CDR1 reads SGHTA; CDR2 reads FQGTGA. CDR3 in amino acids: CASSRGEPGLRYNEQFF. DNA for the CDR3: TGTGCCAGCAGCCGGGGCGAGCCTGGACTACGTTACAATGAGCAGTTCTTC.

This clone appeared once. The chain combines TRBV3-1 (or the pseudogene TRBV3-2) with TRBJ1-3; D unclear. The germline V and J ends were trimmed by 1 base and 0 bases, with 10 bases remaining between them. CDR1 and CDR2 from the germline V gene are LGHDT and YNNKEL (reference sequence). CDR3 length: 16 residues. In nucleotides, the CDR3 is TGTGCCAGCAGCCAAGTGAGGCATCTCTCTGGAAACACCATATATTTT. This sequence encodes CASSQVRHLSGNTIYF.

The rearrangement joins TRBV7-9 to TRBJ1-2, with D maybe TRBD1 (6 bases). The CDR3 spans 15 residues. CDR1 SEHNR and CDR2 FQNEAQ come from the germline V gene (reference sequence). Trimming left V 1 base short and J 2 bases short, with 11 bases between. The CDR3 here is CASSLEGVRNYGYTF. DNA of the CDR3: TGTGCCAGCAGCTTAGAGGGGGTGAGGAACTATGGCTACACCTTC.

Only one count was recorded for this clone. The CDR3 region is CASSYGGTGAEEKLFF. CDR3 bases: TGTGCCAGCAGTTACGGAGGGACAGGGGCTGAGGAAAAACTGTTTTTT. The chain is built from TRBV6-5 and TRBJ1-4; 10 positions match TRBD1. The trim removed 2 bases at V and 8 bases at J, leaving 8 bases unmatched. The germline V gene encodes CDR1 MNHEY and CDR2 SVGAGI. CDR3 size: 16 residues.

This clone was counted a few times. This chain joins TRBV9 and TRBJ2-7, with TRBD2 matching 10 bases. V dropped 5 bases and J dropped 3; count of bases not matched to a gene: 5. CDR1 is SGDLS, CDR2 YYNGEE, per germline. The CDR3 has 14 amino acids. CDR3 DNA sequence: TGTGCCAGCAGTCTAGCGGGAGACTACTACGAGCAGTACTTC. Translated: CASSLAGDYYEQYF. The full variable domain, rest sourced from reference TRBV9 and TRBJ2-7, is DSGVTQTPKHLITATGQRVTLRCSPRSGDLSVYWYQQSLDQGLQFLIQYYNGEERAKGNILERFSAQQFPDLHSELNLSSLELGDSALYFCASSLAGDYYEQYFGPGTRLTVT.

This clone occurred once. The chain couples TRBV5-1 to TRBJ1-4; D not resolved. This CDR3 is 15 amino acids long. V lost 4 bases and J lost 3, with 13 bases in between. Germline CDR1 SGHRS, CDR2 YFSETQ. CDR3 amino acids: CASSPGLEPNEKLFF. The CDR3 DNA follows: TGCGCCAGCAGCCCAGGACTCGAACCTAATGAAAAACTGTTTTTT.

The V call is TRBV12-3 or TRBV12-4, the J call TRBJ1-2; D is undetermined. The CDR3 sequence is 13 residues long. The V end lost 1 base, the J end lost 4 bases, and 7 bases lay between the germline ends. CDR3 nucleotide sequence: TGTGCCAGCAGTTTAGGAGAAAGCTATGGCTACACCTTC. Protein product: CASSLGESYGYTF.

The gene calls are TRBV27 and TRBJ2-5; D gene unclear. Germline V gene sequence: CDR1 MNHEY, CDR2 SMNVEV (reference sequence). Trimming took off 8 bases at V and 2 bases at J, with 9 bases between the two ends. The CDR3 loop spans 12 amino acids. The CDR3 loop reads CASGKLQETQYF. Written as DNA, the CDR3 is TGTGCCAGCGGGAAATTGCAAGAGACCCAGTACTTC.

The CDR3 DNA sequence: TGTGCCTGCGCCGGGACAGCTTACTACGAGCAGTACTTC. Its translation: CACAGTAYYEQYF. This rearrangement joins TRBV27 to TRBJ2-7; 7 positions agree with TRBD1. Germline trimming cut 11 bases from V and 3 bases from J; bases unmatched to any gene: 10. This CDR3 contains 13 residues. CDR1 is MNHEY and CDR2 is SMNVEV in the germline V gene (reference sequence).

The CDR3 DNA is TGTGCCACCAGTGAAGATGAGACAGAGAGCTCTGGGGCCAACGTCCTGACTTTC. Protein sequence: CATSEDETESSGANVLTF. V is TRBV24-1 and J is TRBJ2-6; D perhaps matches TRBD1 (5 bases). The ends were cut back, 4 bases at V and 0 bases at J, with 15 bases in the middle. This CDR3 is built from 18 residues. Germline CDR1 and CDR2: KGHDR and SFDVKD.

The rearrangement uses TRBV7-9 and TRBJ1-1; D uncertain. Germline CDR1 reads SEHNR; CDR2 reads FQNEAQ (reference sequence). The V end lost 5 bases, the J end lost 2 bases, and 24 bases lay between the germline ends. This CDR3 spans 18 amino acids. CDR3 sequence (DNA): TGTGCCAGCAGCCCATCACTCCCCGTATGGACGGGTAACACTGAAGCTTTCTTT. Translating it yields CASSPSLPVWTGNTEAFF.

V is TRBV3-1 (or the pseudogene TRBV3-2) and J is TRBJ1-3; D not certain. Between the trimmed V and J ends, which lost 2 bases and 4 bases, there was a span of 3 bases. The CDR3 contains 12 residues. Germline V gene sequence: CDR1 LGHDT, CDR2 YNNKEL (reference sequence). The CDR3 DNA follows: TGTGCCAGCAGCCAAACGGGAAACACCATATATTTT. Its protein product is CASSQTGNTIYF.